The 24 T cell receptor beta chains in this list originate from one sample, sequenced in a study of T-cell reconstitution after alpha-beta-depleted transplantation in children. As it was prepared, the TCRbeta library received unique molecular identifiers. TCRdb used MiXCR to reprocess the PCR reads, holding one entry per CDR3 protein. Among roughly 180,000 distinct CDR3 sequences, over 8.5% were seen once, and the ten largest hold less than 15%. The sequencing here drew on PBMCs, taken before TCRalphabeta/CD19-depleted stem cell transplant. The origin of the receptors is a boy younger than 10 with acute myeloid leukemia, due to receive a stem cell transplant.

In this sample, this clonotype turned up many times. The rearrangement links TRBV7-8 to TRBJ2-3, with 8 positions matching TRBD2. CDR3 length equals 18 residues. Germline CDR1 SGHVS, CDR2 FQNEAQ. J gave up 4 bases and V 5 bases, and 17 bases lay outside the gene matches. CDR3 sequence (DNA): TGTGCCAGCAGCCAAACGAAATTAGCGGGATCGTGGGCAGATACGCAGTATTTT. Translation gives CASSQTKLAGSWADTQYF.

This clonotype was seen many times. The chain couples TRBV5-5 to TRBJ1-1; TRBD1 is a possible D gene (5 bases). V lost 4 bases to trimming and J lost 3 bases, with 13 bases between them. This CDR3 is 14 amino acids long. Germline V gene data show CDR1 as SGHKS and CDR2 as YYEKEE (reference sequence). The CDR3 bases are TGTGCCAGCAGCCCGGGGGGGGGATACACTGAAGCTTTCTTT. Protein product: CASSPGGGYTEAFF.

The chain recombines TRBV28 with TRBJ1-2, with a weak D call TRBD1 (6 bases). The V gene lost 2 bases and the J gene lost 5 bases, with 9 bases spanning the gap. Germline CDR1 MDHEN, CDR2 SYDVKM. CDR3 length: 13 amino acids. This CDR3 is CASSLPGQYGYTF. CDR3 nucleotides: TGTGCCAGCAGTTTACCCGGACAGTATGGCTACACCTTC.

The gene calls are TRBV20-1 and TRBJ2-1; D remains ambiguous. V dropped 8 bases and J dropped 3 bases, with 14 bases sitting between them. This CDR3 has 13 amino acids. The germline gives CDR1 DFQATT, CDR2 SNEGSKA (reference sequence). DNA for the CDR3: TGCAGTCCGGCGGAGAGCTTCTACAATGAGCAGTTCTTC. It is translated as CSPAESFYNEQFF.

As to this clonotype: This may be a read error: a much more frequent sequence differs by one nucleotide. The chain has TRBV20-1 and TRBJ1-2; D call uncertain. In germline, CDR1 is DFQATT, CDR2 SNEGSKA (reference sequence). CDR3 size: 13 residues. The CDR3 nucleotides read TGCAGTGCCATCCGGGCAGCTAACTATGGCTCCACCTTC. Its translation is CSAIRAANYGSTF.

CDR3 sequence (DNA): TGCAGTGCTAGATCCAGACAAAAAACAGGGGCAGGGGACTATGGCTACACCTTC. Protein: CSARSRQKTGAGDYGYTF. This rearrangement joins TRBV20-1 to TRBJ1-2; 7 bases agree with TRBD1. This CDR3 comprises 18 residues. Unmatched junction bases numbered 18, after V lost 2 bases and J lost 3 bases. Germline V gene sequence: CDR1 DFQATT, CDR2 SNEGSKA (reference sequence).

The CDR3 region has the DNA TGTGCCAGCAGCCACGACGGATATCAGCCCCAGCATTTT. Protein sequence: CASSHDGYQPQHF. The V and J genes are TRBV6-1 and TRBJ1-5; D not certain. Germline V gene data show CDR1 as MNHNS and CDR2 as SASEGT. V gave up 6 bases and J gave up 5 bases, with 11 bases separating them. The CDR3 contains 13 residues.

Ten or more counts support this clonotype. The rearrangement links TRBV12-3 or TRBV12-4 to TRBJ1-4; 10 bases agree with TRBD1. J was trimmed by 5 bases and V by 4 bases; bases with no gene match: 1. The length of the CDR3 is 14 residues. The CDR3 here is CASSWGQGNEKLFF. CDR3 nucleotide sequence: TGTGCCAGCAGTTGGGGACAGGGGAATGAAAAACTGTTTTTT.

This clonotype was seen at least ten times. The chain uses TRBV29-1 and TRBJ2-7, with a weak D call TRBD2 (6 bases). CDR1 is SQVTM, CDR2 ANQGSEA, per germline. V shed 4 bases and J shed 2 bases, with 18 bases lying between them. The CDR3 loop spans 15 amino acids. Written as DNA, the CDR3 is TGCAGCGTTGGGGGACGCACTAGCCGGGCCTACGAGCAGTACTTC. Translating it yields CSVGGRTSRAYEQYF.

This clonotype has a count of ten or more. The chain has TRBV29-1 and TRBJ2-5; 10 bases agree with TRBD1. The germline V gene has CDR1 SQVTM and CDR2 ANQGSEA. Trimming removed 7 bases from V and 1 base from J; junction bases left unmatched: 6. This CDR3 comprises 14 residues. The CDR3 loop is CSATGQGPQETQYF. The CDR3 nucleotides are TGCAGCGCCACGGGACAGGGGCCCCAAGAGACCCAGTACTTC.

This clonotype was counted ten times or more. This chain links TRBV5-1 with TRBJ1-2; unclear D gene. Germline loops: CDR1 SGHRS, CDR2 YFSETQ. The V and J ends lost 0 bases and 8 bases respectively, with 5 bases between them. CDR3 length equals 11 residues. CDR3 coding DNA: TGCGCCAGCAGCTTGGCCGGGGGCTACACCTTC. Translation: CASSLAGGYTF.

This clonotype was detected only a few times. The J gene is TRBJ2-7, the V gene TRBV4-1; weak D call: TRBD1 (5 bases). V lost 1 base and J 9 bases, leaving 13 bases between the germline ends. The length of the CDR3 is 13 residues. Germline values: CDR1 MGHRA, CDR2 YSYEKL. The CDR3: CASSQAPDMGQYF. The CDR3 DNA is TGCGCCAGCAGCCAAGCCCCGGACATGGGGCAGTACTTC.

The table lists this clonotype with many counts. The chain uses TRBV20-1 and TRBJ2-6; D is unclear. This CDR3 contains 14 residues. From germline, CDR1 is DFQATT and CDR2 SNEGSKA (reference sequence). V lost 3 bases and J 4 bases, leaving 10 bases between the germline ends. CDR3 in DNA: TGCAGTGCTAGCCGTGTGAGGGGGGCCAACGTCCTGACTTTC. Translation gives CSASRVRGANVLTF.

The sample holds a few counts of this clonotype. This may stem from a read error, because a much larger clone lies one nucleotide away. V is TRBV7-9 and J is TRBJ1-2; D is perhaps TRBD1 (6 bases). This CDR3 is built from 13 residues. CDR1 SEHNR and CDR2 FQNEAQ come from the germline V gene (reference sequence). The CDR3 reads CASRATGPWGYPF. The CDR3, as DNA: TGTGCCAGCAGGGCAACAGGGCCGTGGGGCTACCCCTTC.

This clonotype was seen repeatedly, ten times or more. CDR3 sequence reads: CASSLEAGAPSEQYV. As DNA, the CDR3 is TGCGCCAGCAGCCTGGAGGCCGGGGCTCCCTCCGAGCAGTACGTC. V gene TRBV5-1 combines with J gene TRBJ2-7; D possibly matches TRBD1 or TRBD2 (5 bases each). V gave up 4 bases and J gave up 6 bases, with 20 bases separating them. The CDR3 is 15 residues long. In germline, CDR1 is SGHRS, CDR2 YFSETQ.

This clonotype was counted many times. The V gene is TRBV7-9, the J gene TRBJ1-2; D unclear. The CDR3 runs 13 residues. V lost 1 base to trimming and J lost 6 bases, with 9 bases between them. Germline values: CDR1 SEHNR, CDR2 FQNEAQ (reference sequence). The CDR3 sequence: CASSLGLSNGYTF. CDR3 nucleotides: TGTGCCAGCAGCTTAGGCCTTTCTAATGGCTACACCTTC.

This clonotype was detected ten times or more. The chain recombines TRBV7-9 with TRBJ2-1; 10 nucleotides match TRBD1. The trim removed 5 bases at V and 8 bases at J, leaving 9 bases unmatched. Germline loops: CDR1 SEHNR, CDR2 FQNEAQ (reference sequence). CDR3 size: 15 residues. This chain's CDR3 is CASSLGQGIGDEQFF. The CDR3 DNA is TGTGCCAGCAGCCTGGGACAGGGGATTGGGGATGAGCAGTTCTTC.

This clonotype was counted ten times or more. V is TRBV4-2 and J is TRBJ1-5; no reliable D call. The CDR3 sequence is 16 residues long. Germline V gene data show CDR1 as LGHNA and CDR2 as YNFKEQ. The V end was cut by 0 bases, the J end by 3 bases, with 12 bases between. The CDR3 sequence is CASSQDKSQNNQPQHF. The CDR3 nucleotides read TGTGCCAGCAGCCAAGATAAGTCACAGAACAATCAGCCCCAGCATTTT.

Regarding this clonotype: This may arise from a read error, as a much more abundant clone is one base away. This chain links TRBV7-9 with TRBJ1-2; D not resolved. Germline loops: CDR1 SEHNR, CDR2 FQNEAQ (reference sequence). The length of the CDR3 is 13 residues. CDR3 sequence reads: CASSLGLSYGDTF. The CDR3 DNA is TGTGCCAGCAGCTTAGGTCTGTCCTATGGCGACACCTTC.

This clonotype was detected many times. The chain combines TRBV20-1 with TRBJ2-5; D is perhaps TRBD1 or TRBD2 (5 bases each). The CDR3 extends over 15 amino acids. Trimming pared 4 bases from V and 5 bases from J, leaving 20 bases between. CDR1 is DFQATT, CDR2 SNEGSKA, per germline (reference sequence). CDR3 bases: TGCAGTGCTATTTCGGCAGGGAGCTTGGTTGAGACCCAGTACTTC. Its protein product is CSAISAGSLVETQYF.

The table lists this clonotype with many counts. The CDR3 is CASSPKGGTGLNQPQHF. The DNA for the CDR3 is TGTGCCAGCAGCCCAAAGGGGGGGACCGGGCTTAATCAGCCCCAGCATTTT. The gene calls are TRBV7-2 and TRBJ1-5; maybe TRBD1 (6 bases). V lost 5 bases and J lost 4, with 21 bases in between. The CDR3 covers 17 residues. Per germline, CDR1 SGHTA and CDR2 FQGNSA.

V usage is TRBV6-4 and J usage is TRBJ2-1; D gene unclear. CDR1 and CDR2 from the germline V gene are MRHNA and SNTAGT. The CDR3 is made up of 13 amino acids. V was shortened by 3 bases and J by 5 bases, with 8 bases between the two germline ends. The CDR3 DNA is TGTGCCAGCAGTGAGTTCGAACACAATGAGCAGTTCTTC. Protein sequence: CASSEFEHNEQFF.

This clonotype turned up a few times. V usage is TRBV7-2 and J usage is TRBJ2-5, with a tentative D call TRBD2 (7 bases). V lost 5 bases and J 4 bases, leaving 14 bases between the germline ends. Germline loops: CDR1 SGHTA, CDR2 FQGNSA. The CDR3 is 14 amino acids. This CDR3 reads CASSIGGAGETQYF. The CDR3 DNA follows: TGTGCCAGCAGCATTGGGGGGGCGGGAGAGACCCAGTACTTC.

This clonotype occurred many times. The chain has TRBV12-3 or TRBV12-4 and TRBJ2-5; D not certain. Trimming took 3 bases from V and 5 from J, leaving 10 bases between them. The CDR3 contains 13 residues. CDR3 sequence (DNA): TGTGCCAGCAGTTTGAATGAGTGGGAGACCCAGTACTTC. Its translation is CASSLNEWETQYF.